Shown below are 21 T cell receptor beta chains from a single sample sequenced in a study of blood T cells in healthy people across ages. Then a second PCR, running roughly 7 to 11 cycles, was carried out with a sample-barcoded 5' primer and a J-beta primer mix. TCRdb redid the calling of the 5' RACE reads with MiXCR, one entry per CDR3 protein. The sample includes 1.5 million to 2 million distinct CDR3 sequences, around 48% seen only once; the top ten take 2.1%. Sequencing input: blood. These receptors all stem from a woman between 40 and 55 years old in good health.

This clonotype was seen only a few times. This chain uses TRBV7-2 with TRBJ2-7; 7 bases are shared with TRBD1. The CDR3 is made up of 15 amino acids. Germline CDR1 reads SGHTA; CDR2 reads FQGNSA. The V gene end was trimmed by 5 bases and the J gene end by 2 bases; junction bases not matched to a gene: 9. CDR3 nucleotide sequence: TGTGCCAGCAGCGAAACAGGGGACGGAGCCTACGAGCAGTACTTC. Translated: CASSETGDGAYEQYF.

The V gene is TRBV20-1, the J gene TRBJ2-4; D is uncertain. The V gene lost 2 bases and the J gene lost 11 bases, with 7 bases spanning the gap. The CDR3 extends over 10 amino acids. Germline assignment: CDR1 DFQATT and CDR2 SNEGSKA (reference sequence). The CDR3 DNA is TGCAGTGCTAGATGGAGAGTTCAGTACTTC. Protein: CSARWRVQYF.

The V gene is TRBV27, the J gene TRBJ2-3, with D unresolved. V shed 4 bases and J shed 7 bases, with 9 bases lying between them. From germline, CDR1 is MNHEY and CDR2 SMNVEV (reference sequence). The CDR3 totals 12 residues. CDR3 DNA sequence: TGTGCCAGCAGTTGGGGTGATCATACGCAGTATTTT. As protein: CASSWGDHTQYF.

The rearrangement joins TRBV12-3 or TRBV12-4 to TRBJ2-3; D ambiguous. The CDR3 loop spans 14 amino acids. V was trimmed by 3 bases and J by 3 bases, leaving 10 bases between them. CDR3 nucleotides: TGTGCCAGCAGTTTTTTGGAAGGGACAGATACGCAGTATTTT. This sequence encodes CASSFLEGTDTQYF.

V and J are TRBV11-1 and TRBJ2-5; tentatively, D is TRBD1 (6 bases). The J call may be wrong; the DNA end is better matched by TRBJ2-7. Germline values: CDR1 SGHAT, CDR2 FQDESV (reference sequence). The CDR3 runs to 14 residues. The CDR3 reads CASRLSGTTYEQYF. The CDR3, as DNA: TGTGCCAGCAGACTTTCCGGGACAACATACGAGCAGTACTTC.

This sequence joins TRBV9 and TRBJ1-2; D perhaps matches TRBD1 (6 bases). The germline V gene encodes CDR1 SGDLS and CDR2 YYNGEE. V lost 4 bases to trimming and J lost 8 bases, with 18 bases between them. The CDR3 totals 14 residues. CDR3 DNA: TGTGCCAGCAGCACTCTGACAGGTCCCGCCGGCTACACCTTC. Its protein product is CASSTLTGPAGYTF.

This clonotype was seen a few times. The rearrangement uses TRBV20-1 and TRBJ2-1; D gene unclear. The germline gives CDR1 DFQATT, CDR2 SNEGSKA (reference sequence). The CDR3 is 13 amino acids. Trimming cost V 1 base and J 10 bases, with 14 bases left between them. CDR3 bases: TGCAGTGCTAGAGTGCGGAATCTCAGGGAGCAGTTCTTC. This gives the protein CSARVRNLREQFF.

This clonotype was detected a few times. The chain links TRBV7-9 to TRBJ1-2, with D unclear. V was clipped by 0 bases and J by 6 bases, with 5 bases between them. There are 12 residues in the CDR3. Per the germline V gene, CDR1 is SEHNR and CDR2 is FQNEAQ (reference sequence). As DNA, the CDR3 is TGTGCCAGCAGCTTAGCGGTGGATGGCTACACCTTC. It translates to CASSLAVDGYTF. The full variable domain, completed using reference TRBV7-9 and TRBJ1-2, is DTGVSQNPRHKITKRGQNVTFRCDPISEHNRLYWYRQTLGQGPEFLTYFQNEAQLEKSRLLSDRFSAERPKGSFSTLEIQRTEQGDSAMYLCASSLAVDGYTFGSGTRLTVV.

J is TRBJ2-1 and V is TRBV3-1; 7 bases are a match to TRBD2. Germline V gene lookup returns CDR1 LGHDT and CDR2 YNNKEL (reference sequence). The length of the CDR3 is 16 residues. J was trimmed by 5 bases and V by 2 bases; bases with no gene match: 9. CDR3 DNA: TGTGCCAGCAGCCAAACTACGGGGGGACGTAACAATGAGCAGTTCTTC. Protein sequence: CASSQTTGGRNNEQFF.

The V call is TRBV29-1, the J call TRBJ2-5, with D perhaps TRBD1 or TRBD2 (5 bases each). Trimming left V 3 bases short and J 5 bases short, with 10 bases between. Germline lookup yields CDR1 SQVTM and CDR2 ANQGSEA. The CDR3 has 12 amino acids. CDR3 sequence reads: CSVDHEGETQYF. The CDR3 nucleotides are TGCAGCGTTGACCATGAGGGGGAGACCCAGTACTTC. The whole variable domain, filled in from reference TRBV29-1 and TRBJ2-5, reads SAVISQKPSRDICQRGTSLTIQCQVDSQVTMMFWYRQQPGQSLTLIATANQGSEATYESGFVIDKFPISRPNLTFSTLTVSNMSPEDSSIYLCSVDHEGETQYFGPGTRLLVL.

This chain uses TRBV4-2 with TRBJ1-2; D unclear. With 1 base removed from V and 1 base from J, the gap between germline ends came to 13 bases. Germline V gene sequence: CDR1 LGHNA, CDR2 YNFKEQ. CDR3 length: 16 amino acids. CDR3: CASSQVAGAGNYGYTF. Written as DNA, the CDR3 is TGTGCCAGCAGCCAAGTCGCTGGTGCCGGTAACTATGGCTACACCTTC.

The V gene is TRBV5-6, the J gene TRBJ2-3; TRBD1 might be the D (5 bases). The CDR3 totals 12 residues. V was shortened by 5 bases and J by 6 bases, with 10 bases between the two germline ends. Germline V gene data show CDR1 as SGHDT and CDR2 as YYEEEE. The CDR3 coding sequence is TGTGCCAGCAGTGTCAGGGTTGATACGCAGTATTTT. It is translated as CASSVRVDTQYF. Together with reference TRBV5-6 and TRBJ2-3, the CDR3 gives the full variable domain: DAGVTQSPTHLIKTRGQQVTLRCSPKSGHDTVSWYQQALGQGPQFIFQYYEEEERQRGNFPDRFSGHQFPNYSSELNVNALLLGDSALYLCASSVRVDTQYFGPGTRLTVL.

This chain links TRBV29-1 with TRBJ2-1, with D perhaps matching TRBD1 (5 bases). Germline CDR1 is SQVTM and CDR2 is ANQGSEA. CDR3 size: 13 residues. Trimming removed 2 bases from V and 6 bases from J, with 11 bases in between. In DNA form, the CDR3 reads TGCAGCGTTGAACGTCAGGGTCGCAATGAGCAGTTCTTC. Encoded protein: CSVERQGRNEQFF.

This chain uses TRBV20-1 with TRBJ2-7, with D maybe TRBD2 (7 bases). Trimming shortened V by 3 bases and J by 0 bases, and 15 bases separated the two germline ends. CDR3 length: 15 residues. CDR1 and CDR2 (germline): DFQATT, SNEGSKA (reference sequence). CDR3 sequence (DNA): TGCAGTGCTAGGGGGGGGCGCCAGCCCTCCTACGAGCAGTACTTC. Translated: CSARGGRQPSYEQYF.

The J gene is TRBJ2-1, the V gene TRBV14; the D gene is possibly TRBD1 (6 bases). The germline gives CDR1 SGHDN, CDR2 FVKESK. The CDR3 loop spans 16 amino acids. Trimming left V 2 bases short and J 3 bases short, with 14 bases between. In DNA form, the CDR3 reads TGTGCCAGCAGCCAACCTACAGGGATGATCTACAATGAGCAGTTCTTC. This encodes CASSQPTGMIYNEQFF. The complete variable domain, with remaining parts taken from reference TRBV14 and TRBJ2-1, reads EAGVTQFPSHSVIEKGQTVTLRCDPISGHDNLYWYRRVMGKEIKFLLHFVKESKQDESGMPNNRFLAERTGGTYSTLKVQPAELEDSGVYFCASSQPTGMIYNEQFFGPGTRLTVL.

This rearrangement joins TRBV5-1 to TRBJ2-4, with 7 bases identical to TRBD1. V was pared by 4 bases and J by 1 base, with 8 bases of the junction left unmatched. From germline, CDR1 is SGHRS and CDR2 YFSETQ. The CDR3 has 16 amino acids. CDR3 protein: CASSTGQLGAKNIQYF. In DNA form, the CDR3 reads TGCGCCAGCAGCACGGGACAGTTAGGGGCCAAAAACATTCAGTACTTC.

In its sample, this clonotype was seen a few times. J is TRBJ2-7 and V is TRBV6-6; a possible D gene is TRBD1 (6 bases). The CDR3 contains 12 residues. The V end lost 7 bases, the J end lost 6 bases, and 13 bases lay between the germline ends. The V gene's germline CDR1 is MNHNY and CDR2 SVGAGI (reference sequence). For the CDR3, the DNA is TGTGCCAGCAATTCAGGGGCTGGCGAGCAGTACTTC. Encoded protein: CASNSGAGEQYF.

This clonotype was recorded once. The chain combines TRBV2 with TRBJ2-6; TRBD2 is a possible D gene (6 bases). CDR3 length: 15 amino acids. Germline lookup yields CDR1 SNHLY and CDR2 FYNNEI. Deletions cut 2 bases from V and 2 bases from J, with 7 bases between. CDR3 amino acids: CASSEWGAGANVLTF. CDR3 DNA: TGTGCCAGCAGTGAATGGGGGGCTGGGGCCAACGTCCTGACTTTC.

This clonotype was seen a handful of times. The J gene is TRBJ2-3, the V gene TRBV7-2, with D hard to call. CDR3 size: 10 residues. Looked up from germline, CDR1 is SGHTA and CDR2 is FQGNSA. V lost 11 bases and J lost 6, with 9 bases in between. The CDR3 nucleotides are TGTGCCGTGGCAACGGATACGCAGTATTTT. Its translation: CAVATDTQYF.

This clonotype has only a few counts. The chain links TRBV5-1 to TRBJ2-1, with 9 positions matching TRBD1. Per germline, CDR1 SGHRS and CDR2 YFSETQ. The CDR3 runs 15 residues. The V and J ends lost 1 base and 5 bases, in that order; junction bases with no gene match: 4. In nucleotides, the CDR3 is TGCGCCAGCAGCTTGACAGGGGGCCGAAACAATGAGCAGTTCTTC. Amino acid sequence: CASSLTGGRNNEQFF.

The chain links TRBV9 to TRBJ2-1; 9 nucleotides agree with TRBD2. This CDR3 region has 17 residues. With V trimmed by 0 bases and J by 7 bases, 11 bases remained unmatched. Germline CDR1 and CDR2: SGDLS and YYNGEE. CDR3 nucleotide sequence: TGTGCCAGCAGCGTAGACCCCCCTAGCGGGGTTATGAATGAGCAGTTCTTC. This gives the protein CASSVDPPSGVMNEQFF. The full variable domain, its missing parts supplied by reference TRBV9 and TRBJ2-1, is DSGVTQTPKHLITATGQRVTLRCSPRSGDLSVYWYQQSLDQGLQFLIQYYNGEERAKGNILERFSAQQFPDLHSELNLSSLELGDSALYFCASSVDPPSGVMNEQFFGPGTRLTVL.